These 9 T cell receptor beta chains were sequenced from one sample in a study of blood T cell repertoires in COVID-19. Measured with immunoSEQ multiplex PCR; TCRdb has only the in-frame clones, and not every one. The table lists tens of thousands of clones, around 82% of them singletons. Sequencing input: peripheral blood. Every receptor here comes from a human donor in a cohort sampled during active COVID-19.

The rearrangement links TRBV6-5 to TRBJ2-5; a weak D match, TRBD2 (5 bases). Germline V gene data show CDR1 as MNHEY and CDR2 as SVGAGI. Deletions cut 8 bases from V and 7 bases from J, with 14 bases between. This CDR3 is 12 amino acids long. The CDR3 DNA sequence: TGTGCCAGCCACACGGGGAGTTCGACCCAGTACTTC. This codes for CASHTGSSTQYF.

This rearrangement joins TRBV19 to TRBJ1-5, with D possibly TRBD1 on 5 matching bases. Germline CDR1 reads LNHDA; CDR2 reads SQIVND (reference sequence). Trimming removed 6 bases from V and 7 bases from J, with 13 bases in between. This CDR3 has 13 residues. CDR3 nucleotide sequence: TGTGCCAGTAGCCCGGACATGGTCCAGCCCCAGCATTTT. Translating it yields CASSPDMVQPQHF.

The rearrangement links TRBV28 to TRBJ2-5, with 13 positions matching TRBD2. Germline V gives CDR1 MDHEN, CDR2 SYDVKM. The CDR3 is made up of 15 amino acids. With 6 bases clipped from V and 6 bases from J, the junction kept 7 bases outside the gene matches. DNA of the CDR3: TGTGCCAGCAGCCCGACTAGCGGGGGGCTGAAGACCCAGTACTTC. Encoded protein: CASSPTSGGLKTQYF. Full variable domain (missing parts from reference TRBV28 and TRBJ2-5): DVKVTQSSRYLVKRTGEKVFLECVQDMDHENMFWYRQDPGLGLRLIYFSYDVKMKEKGDIPEGYSVSREKKERFSLILESASTNQTSMYLCASSPTSGGLKTQYFGPGTRLLVL.

The V and J genes are TRBV19 and TRBJ2-1; perhaps TRBD2 as D (5 bases). Germline assignment: CDR1 LNHDA and CDR2 SQIVND (reference sequence). Trimming removed 3 bases at V and 0 bases at J, with 9 bases between. The CDR3 contains 15 residues. The CDR3 DNA is TGTGCCAGTAGTATCGGGGAGTTCTCCTACAATGAGCAGTTCTTC. This translates into CASSIGEFSYNEQFF.

The genes are TRBV6-1 and TRBJ1-3, with D perhaps TRBD1 (6 bases). V shed 1 base and J shed 3 bases, with 13 bases lying between them. Germline loops: CDR1 MNHNS, CDR2 SASEGT. The CDR3 extends over 16 amino acids. The CDR3 sequence is CASSEVGGGLGNTIYF. The CDR3 coding sequence is TGTGCCAGCAGTGAAGTAGGGGGGGGCCTTGGAAACACCATATATTTT.

This sequence joins TRBV6-2 or TRBV6-3 and TRBJ1-5; D might be TRBD1 (6 bases). Germline assignment: CDR1 MNHEY and CDR2 SVGEGT. The CDR3 runs 14 residues. Trimming took 1 base from V and 6 from J, leaving 10 bases between them. For the CDR3, the DNA is TGTGCCAGCAGTTACTGGGGAGGGGGTCAGCCCCAGCATTTT. Translated: CASSYWGGGQPQHF.

The rearrangement uses TRBV5-4 and TRBJ2-2, with 8 positions matching TRBD2. J lost 1 base, V lost 4 bases, and 6 bases had no gene match. CDR1 and CDR2 from the germline V gene are SGHNT and YYREEE (reference sequence). The CDR3 has 16 residues. The CDR3 DNA reads as TGTGCCAGCAGCCCACAAAGCGGGGGGAACACCGGGGAGCTGTTTTTT. It translates to CASSPQSGGNTGELFF.

The V gene is TRBV28, the J gene TRBJ1-5; D is possibly TRBD1 (5 bases). Germline lookup yields CDR1 MDHEN and CDR2 SYDVKM. The CDR3 has 14 residues. Trimming stripped 3 bases from V and 2 bases from J, with 8 bases between. The CDR3 DNA reads TGTGCCAGCAGTTTTTTACAGGGCAATCAGCCCCAGCATTTT. This encodes CASSFLQGNQPQHF.

This rearrangement joins TRBV28 to TRBJ1-5; 7 bases fit TRBD1. Trimming at V came to 6 bases and at J to 4 bases, leaving 6 bases not matched to a gene. CDR3 length equals 14 residues. Germline V gene sequence: CDR1 MDHEN, CDR2 SYDVKM. For the CDR3, the DNA is TGTGCCAGCAGCATCCCAGGGGGGAATCAGCCCCAGCATTTT. This gives the protein CASSIPGGNQPQHF.